The present TCR beta chain was sequenced within a study of untreated major depressive disorder. Study results and caveats: Compared with controls, depressed patients showed more TRBV05-01 (Vbeta 5.1) usage in CD4+ T cells.

The CDR3 extends over 15 amino acids. The V gene's germline CDR1 is MGHRA and CDR2 YSYEKL. V gave up 4 bases and J gave up 7 bases, with 17 bases separating them. Details on this clone: The antigen is not known.

Some clones are missing from TCRdb's copy, which holds only in-frame ones; the method was immunoSEQ multiplex PCR. The sample yields tens of thousands of clones, roughly nine tenths seen once. This sequence joins TRBV4-1 and TRBJ1-5; D gene uncertain. This sequence originates from a woman in her thirties or forties in good health. The sample was CD4+ T cells from PBMCs. CDR3 sequence (DNA): TGCGCCAGCAGCCGATTGGGATGGTCGGACCAGCCCCAGCATTTT. This encodes CASSRLGWSDQPQHF.